These T cell receptor beta chains were read from a single sample in a study of early T cells in non-severe SARS-CoV-2 infection. Using its own MiXCR run on the 5' RACE reads, TCRdb lists one record per CDR3 protein. The sample yields approximately 70,000 distinct CDR3 sequences, approximately 9.1% seen once. The sequencing used whole blood, collected at baseline. These TCRs come from an adult who was a healthcare worker with PCR-confirmed SARS-CoV-2 infection or an uninfected control (not recorded which). Both conserved end residues are part of each CDR3. D genes are given only for firm matches. Only part of the rows carry a size: once, few, many, or a class if the clone is expanded.

J gene: TRBJ2-5; clone size: .; V gene: TRBV4-2; D gene: .; CDR3 protein: CASSQDFGGGETQYF; CDR3 DNA: TGTGCCAGCAGCCAAGATTTCGGAGGCGGAGAGACCCAGTACTTC
J gene: TRBJ2-5; clone size: .; V gene: TRBV10-3; D gene: TRBD1; CDR3 protein: CAISVFGDRGLGVQETQYF; CDR3 DNA: TGTGCCATCAGTGTGTTTGGAGACAGGGGGCTAGGAGTCCAAGAGACCCAGTACTTC
J gene: TRBJ1-1; clone size: .; V gene: TRBV10-3; D gene: .; CDR3 protein: CAISESELLNTEAFF; CDR3 DNA: TGTGCCATCAGTGAGTCGGAATTATTGAACACTGAAGCTTTCTTT
J gene: TRBJ1-1; clone size: many; V gene: TRBV5-1; D gene: .; CDR3 protein: CASSSQQGPTEAFF; CDR3 DNA: TGCGCCAGCTCTTCCCAACAGGGACCCACTGAAGCTTTCTTT
J gene: TRBJ2-1; clone size: .; V gene: TRBV11-1; D gene: TRBD2; CDR3 protein: CASSLDGRDHNEQFF; CDR3 DNA: TGTGCCAGCAGCTTAGATGGGAGGGACCACAATGAGCAGTTCTTC
J gene: TRBJ1-4; clone size: few; V gene: TRBV12-3/TRBV12-4; D gene: .; CDR3 protein: CASSLAGRAEKLFF; CDR3 DNA: TGTGCCAGCAGTTTAGCCGGACGAGCGGAAAAACTGTTTTTT
J gene: TRBJ2-5; clone size: .; V gene: TRBV19; D gene: TRBD2; CDR3 protein: CASNPAGVETQYF; CDR3 DNA: TGTGCCAGTAACCCAGCGGGAGTGGAGACCCAGTACTTC
J gene: TRBJ1-1; clone size: many; V gene: TRBV29-1; D gene: TRBD1; CDR3 protein: CSDGQARTEAFF; CDR3 DNA: TGCAGCGATGGACAGGCCAGGACTGAAGCTTTCTTT
J gene: TRBJ1-6; clone size: .; V gene: TRBV20-1; D gene: TRBD1; CDR3 protein: CSAGDRGVSPLHF; CDR3 DNA: TGCAGTGCCGGCGACAGGGGGGTTTCACCCCTCCACTTT
J gene: TRBJ1-1; clone size: many; V gene: TRBV7-6; D gene: .; CDR3 protein: CASSLGGASEAFF; CDR3 DNA: TGTGCCAGCTCCTTAGGGGGGGCGAGTGAAGCTTTCTTT
J gene: TRBJ2-1; clone size: many; V gene: TRBV5-1; D gene: .; CDR3 protein: CASRPSSSYNEQFF; CDR3 DNA: TGCGCCAGCAGGCCCAGTAGCTCCTACAATGAGCAGTTCTTC
J gene: TRBJ2-3; clone size: few; V gene: TRBV30; D gene: TRBD1; CDR3 protein: CAWSTQGDTQYF; CDR3 DNA: TGTGCCTGGAGTACACAGGGGGATACGCAGTATTTT
J gene: TRBJ2-2; clone size: many; V gene: TRBV11-2; D gene: .; CDR3 protein: CASSLGRGSGELFF; CDR3 DNA: TGTGCCAGCAGCTTAGGCAGGGGCTCCGGGGAGCTGTTTTTT
J gene: TRBJ1-1; clone size: few; V gene: TRBV20-1; D gene: TRBD1; CDR3 protein: CSARGQGDTEAFF; CDR3 DNA: TGCAGTGCTAGAGGACAGGGAGACACTGAAGCTTTCTTT
J gene: TRBJ2-5; clone size: few; V gene: TRBV4-3; D gene: .; CDR3 protein: CASSQDSTVRVRETQYF; CDR3 DNA: TGCGCCAGCAGCCAAGATTCCACTGTCCGGGTCAGGGAGACCCAGTACTTC
J gene: TRBJ2-1; clone size: .; V gene: TRBV28; D gene: TRBD2; CDR3 protein: CATRGGYNEQFF; CDR3 DNA: TGTGCCACCCGGGGGGGCTACAATGAGCAGTTCTTC
J gene: TRBJ1-2; clone size: few; V gene: TRBV24-1; D gene: .; CDR3 protein: CATSDLGGPDGYTF; CDR3 DNA: TGTGCCACCAGTGATTTGGGGGGACCAGATGGCTACACCTTC
J gene: TRBJ2-3; clone size: few; V gene: TRBV7-9; D gene: .; CDR3 protein: CASSSRTGSTDTQYF; CDR3 DNA: TGTGCCAGCAGCTCCCGAACAGGGAGCACAGATACGCAGTATTTT
J gene: TRBJ2-3; clone size: .; V gene: TRBV18; D gene: .; CDR3 protein: CASSPPGGYSTDTQYF; CDR3 DNA: TGTGCCAGCTCACCACCGGGCGGGTATAGCACAGATACGCAGTATTTT
J gene: TRBJ1-2; clone size: .; V gene: TRBV7-2; D gene: .; CDR3 protein: CASSLEARNYGYTF; CDR3 DNA: TGTGCCAGCAGCTTAGAAGCCAGGAACTATGGCTACACCTTC
J gene: TRBJ1-2; clone size: many; V gene: TRBV14; D gene: .; CDR3 protein: CASSQGSGYYGYTF; CDR3 DNA: TGTGCCAGCAGCCAAGGGTCCGGCTACTATGGCTACACCTTC
J gene: TRBJ2-7; clone size: .; V gene: TRBV6-2/TRBV6-3; D gene: TRBD1; CDR3 protein: CASSIGTGAFYEQYF; CDR3 DNA: TGTGCCAGCAGCATAGGGACAGGGGCTTTCTACGAGCAGTACTTC
J gene: TRBJ1-3; clone size: many; V gene: TRBV18; D gene: .; CDR3 protein: CASSRLGGPGNTIYF; CDR3 DNA: TGTGCCAGCTCACGGCTAGGGGGGCCTGGAAACACCATATATTTT
J gene: TRBJ1-1; clone size: .; V gene: TRBV7-9; D gene: .; CDR3 protein: CASSLSRATEAFF; CDR3 DNA: TGTGCCAGCAGCTTATCACGGGCCACTGAAGCTTTCTTT
J gene: TRBJ2-2; clone size: few; V gene: TRBV10-3; D gene: .; CDR3 protein: CAMSQQENTGELFF; CDR3 DNA: TGTGCCATGAGCCAACAGGAGAACACCGGGGAGCTGTTTTTT
J gene: TRBJ2-4; clone size: .; V gene: TRBV7-8; D gene: TRBD2; CDR3 protein: CASSPTGTRNIQYF; CDR3 DNA: TGTGCCAGCAGCCCCACCGGGACTAGGAACATTCAGTACTTC
J gene: TRBJ2-3; clone size: many; V gene: TRBV2; D gene: TRBD1; CDR3 protein: CASSLQGAADTQYF; CDR3 DNA: TGTGCCAGCAGTCTACAGGGGGCTGCAGATACGCAGTATTTT
J gene: TRBJ1-1; clone size: many; V gene: TRBV29-1; D gene: .; CDR3 protein: CSVGSREGTEAFF; CDR3 DNA: TGCAGCGTTGGAAGCAGGGAAGGCACTGAAGCTTTCTTT
J gene: TRBJ2-7; clone size: few; V gene: TRBV2; D gene: .; CDR3 protein: CASREDAAYEQYF; CDR3 DNA: TGTGCCAGCAGGGAGGACGCCGCCTACGAGCAGTACTTC
J gene: TRBJ1-1; clone size: many; V gene: TRBV20-1; D gene: .; CDR3 protein: CSALLGNTGTFF; CDR3 DNA: TGCAGTGCTTTACTAGGAAATACGGGAACTTTCTTT
J gene: TRBJ1-3; clone size: few; V gene: TRBV28; D gene: .; CDR3 protein: CASSLTDTIYF; CDR3 DNA: TGTGCCAGCAGTTTAACGGACACCATATATTTT
J gene: TRBJ1-6; clone size: .; V gene: TRBV23-1; D gene: .; CDR3 protein: CASSLLGSRHSPLHF; CDR3 DNA: TGCGCCAGCAGTCTCCTGGGCAGTCGGCATTCACCCCTCCACTTT
J gene: TRBJ2-7; clone size: many; V gene: TRBV7-2; D gene: .; CDR3 protein: CASSPGDGHVSYEQYF; CDR3 DNA: TGTGCCAGCAGCCCGGGTGACGGACACGTCTCCTACGAGCAGTACTTC
J gene: TRBJ1-2; clone size: few; V gene: TRBV3-1; D gene: TRBD1; CDR3 protein: CASSHSGGASGYTF; CDR3 DNA: TGTGCCAGCAGCCACTCAGGGGGCGCGAGTGGCTACACCTTC
J gene: TRBJ1-1; clone size: many; V gene: TRBV27; D gene: TRBD1; CDR3 protein: CASSRTGVGTEAFF; CDR3 DNA: TGTGCCAGCAGCAGAACAGGGGTAGGCACTGAAGCTTTCTTT
J gene: TRBJ1-2; clone size: many; V gene: TRBV28; D gene: TRBD1; CDR3 protein: CASINRRAGGFYGYTF; CDR3 DNA: TGTGCCAGCATTAACCGCCGGGCAGGGGGTTTCTATGGCTACACCTTC
J gene: TRBJ2-7; clone size: many; V gene: TRBV6-1; D gene: .; CDR3 protein: CATGEYEQYF; CDR3 DNA: TGTGCCACCGGCGAATACGAGCAGTACTTC
J gene: TRBJ2-5; clone size: many; V gene: TRBV7-3; D gene: TRBD1; CDR3 protein: CASSRRQGSETQYF; CDR3 DNA: TGTGCCAGCAGCCGCAGACAGGGGTCTGAGACCCAGTACTTC
J gene: TRBJ2-7; clone size: .; V gene: TRBV5-1; D gene: .; CDR3 protein: CASSLASGAPYEQYF; CDR3 DNA: TGCGCCAGCAGCTTGGCCTCCGGAGCCCCTTACGAGCAGTACTTC
J gene: TRBJ2-2; clone size: many; V gene: TRBV7-3; D gene: TRBD1; CDR3 protein: CASSFTGGPNTGELFF; CDR3 DNA: TGTGCCAGCAGCTTCACAGGGGGCCCTAACACCGGGGAGCTGTTTTTT
J gene: TRBJ2-2; clone size: .; V gene: TRBV6-5; D gene: .; CDR3 protein: CASSSTAAPGKLFF; CDR3 DNA: TGTGCCAGCAGTTCGACAGCTGCACCCGGGAAGCTGTTTTTT
J gene: TRBJ2-3; clone size: .; V gene: TRBV7-9; D gene: .; CDR3 protein: CASTQGGARSTDTQYF; CDR3 DNA: TGTGCCAGCACTCAGGGAGGTGCACGAAGCACAGATACGCAGTATTTT
J gene: TRBJ2-7; clone size: few; V gene: TRBV20-1; D gene: .; CDR3 protein: CSARDGLGRYEQYF; CDR3 DNA: TGCAGTGCTAGAGATGGGCTAGGCCGCTACGAGCAGTACTTC
J gene: TRBJ2-3; clone size: .; V gene: TRBV7-2; D gene: .; CDR3 protein: CASSPGPTDTQYF; CDR3 DNA: TGTGCCAGCAGCCCCGGGCCCACGGATACGCAGTATTTT
J gene: TRBJ1-2; clone size: many; V gene: TRBV6-5; D gene: .; CDR3 protein: CASTAGIYGYTF; CDR3 DNA: TGTGCCAGCACAGCAGGGATCTATGGCTACACCTTC
J gene: TRBJ2-1; clone size: .; V gene: TRBV9; D gene: .; CDR3 protein: CASSVNQYNEQFF; CDR3 DNA: TGTGCCAGCAGCGTAAACCAGTACAATGAGCAGTTCTTC
J gene: TRBJ2-3; clone size: few; V gene: TRBV6-1; D gene: .; CDR3 protein: CASSEFSGDTQYF; CDR3 DNA: TGTGCCAGCAGTGAATTCAGCGGGGATACGCAGTATTTT
J gene: TRBJ1-2; clone size: .; V gene: TRBV14; D gene: .; CDR3 protein: CASSPSNYGYTF; CDR3 DNA: TGTGCCAGCAGCCCTTCAAACTATGGCTACACCTTC
J gene: TRBJ2-7; clone size: many; V gene: TRBV20-1; D gene: TRBD2; CDR3 protein: CSASLAGGAYEQYF; CDR3 DNA: TGCAGTGCTTCTCTAGCGGGAGGCGCCTACGAGCAGTACTTC